This T cell receptor beta chain was captured in a study of blood T cell repertoires in COVID-19 (dated by TCRdb to 2019 to 2021). For the wider study: Samples covering the acute and convalescent phases of COVID-19 were provided by collaborators in the United States, Italy and Spain. Nearly every sample came with metadata listing a de-identified subject ID, COVID-19 status, age in years and sex. Where HLA class I and class II types were available, the types were taken from metadata supplied by the sample provider, not from assay-based typing. The material from the prospective study consisted of cDNA or gDNA derived from T cells, B-cell-depleted T cells, or PBMCs. The repertoires were made available in a free public database intended to serve as a resource for research on the immune response to SARS-CoV-2. The samples were drawn from two sources: the first 160 participants of the ongoing ImmuneRACE study, and approximately 1,300 subjects contributed by 6 global collaborators. Deeply sampled blood TCRbeta repertoires from subjects exposed to, actively infected with, or recovered from COVID-19 were included in the dataset. The study at large found these results: How much clinical and demographic metadata was included differed by source and by participant, and the metadata was provided uncurated.

Each collaborating institution followed its own protocols to collect whole blood in K2EDTA tubes. For TCRbeta analysis, collaborators shipped samples as frozen whole blood, isolated PBMCs, or DNA extracted from either of those sample types. The CDR3 spans 15 residues, from the cysteine through the phenylalanine. Solely the CDR3 DNA is kept, with 45 bases framed from the first base. V is trimmed back by 3 bases and J by 0 bases, and the junction contains 4 bases that no gene match accounts for. CDR1 and CDR2, looked up from the germline V gene (reference sequence), are SGHNT and YYREEE. Remarks on this clone: The antigen this receptor binds is unknown. Nothing much larger sits one base from this clone, and base qualities are not available.

TCRbeta CDR3 regions were amplified from genomic DNA using the immunoSEQ Assay, a bias-controlled multiplex PCR. The published analysis was carried out like this. The number of nucleated cells in each sample was estimated by amplification of reference gene primers within the assay. To quantify the absolute abundance of each unique TCRbeta CDR3 rearrangement, sequence reads were collapsed and filtered. For each sample, productive Simpson clonality was calculated by taking the square root of Simpson's diversity index across productive rearrangements. Not all clones reach the TCRdb copy of this immuneACCESS table, which keeps in-frame sequences only. Checked studies attribute under half of the gap to unresolved V genes and leave the rest unexplained. From that table come the V and J calls and clone size; the DNA was used to work out D and trimming. This sample holds fewer than 300,000 clones; roughly 85% were observed only once. Jointly, the top ten make up about 2.5% of the sample.

The rearrangement joined TRBV5-4 to TRBJ2-3, and TRBD1 aligns with 7 junction nucleotides. The sequencing sample was made of peripheral blood. The receptor was isolated from a woman aged 65 to 85 with active or convalescent COVID-19. The nucleotide sequence is TGTGCCAGCAGCTCGGGACAGCCTAGCACAGATACGCAGTATTTT. This codes for CASSSGQPSTDTQYF.